A selection of T cell receptor beta chains follows, all from one sample in a study of cytomegalovirus exposure and HLA in healthy donors. TCRdb's copy holds only in-frame clones and misses some; the assay was immunoSEQ multiplex PCR. The sample has 150,000 to 200,000 clones, over 60% seen once. The sequenced sample consisted of PBMCs. These receptors came from a female donor in good health and CMV-seronegative. The CDR3 runs from the conserved cysteine through the conserved F or W. The order of the fields is V gene, D gene, clone size, J gene, CDR3 protein, CDR3 DNA. The D gene is left open where the match is weak. Size is omitted from some rows. Given values are once, few, many or a class for expanded clones.

v_call: TRBV6-5
d_call: TRBD1
clone_size: -
j_call: TRBJ1-1
cdr3_aa: CASSTRTGDTEAFF
cdr3_nt: TGTGCCAGCAGTACTCGGACAGGGGACACTGAAGCTTTCTTT

v_call: TRBV19
d_call: TRBD1
clone_size: -
j_call: TRBJ2-1
cdr3_aa: CASRDEGAGNEQFF
cdr3_nt: TGTGCCAGTAGGGATGAGGGGGCGGGTAATGAGCAGTTCTTC

v_call: TRBV19
d_call: -
clone_size: -
j_call: TRBJ2-7
cdr3_aa: CASSIVNRDNEQYF
cdr3_nt: TGTGCCAGTAGTATAGTCAACAGGGACAACGAGCAGTACTTC

v_call: TRBV11-1
d_call: -
clone_size: -
j_call: TRBJ1-1
cdr3_aa: CASSSRLLMNTEAFF
cdr3_nt: TGTGCCAGCAGCTCGCGGTTACTTATGAACACTGAAGCTTTCTTT

v_call: TRBV11-2
d_call: TRBD2
clone_size: -
j_call: TRBJ2-1
cdr3_aa: CASSLYYGRAGNEQFF
cdr3_nt: TGTGCCAGCAGCTTATATTACGGGAGGGCCGGCAATGAGCAGTTCTTC

v_call: TRBV28
d_call: TRBD2
clone_size: -
j_call: TRBJ2-5
cdr3_aa: CASSLSLAGTQETQYF
cdr3_nt: TGTGCCAGCAGTTTATCACTAGCGGGGACTCAAGAGACCCAGTACTTC

v_call: TRBV6-1
d_call: -
clone_size: -
j_call: TRBJ1-6
cdr3_aa: CASSETLQGRAPLHF
cdr3_nt: TGTGCCAGCAGTGAAACCCTTCAGGGTAGGGCACCCCTCCACTTT

v_call: TRBV28
d_call: TRBD2
clone_size: -
j_call: TRBJ2-3
cdr3_aa: CASSDAGLAGGVAQYF
cdr3_nt: TGTGCCAGCAGTGACGCGGGACTAGCGGGAGGTGTTGCGCAGTATTTT

v_call: TRBV2
d_call: -
clone_size: -
j_call: TRBJ2-2
cdr3_aa: CASNYPGPNGSGELFF
cdr3_nt: TGTGCCAGCAACTATCCTGGGCCCAACGGGAGCGGGGAGCTGTTTTTT

v_call: TRBV7-2
d_call: -
clone_size: few
j_call: TRBJ1-2
cdr3_aa: CASSPRTVGGYTF
cdr3_nt: TGTGCCAGCAGCCCCCGGACAGTGGGAGGCTACACCTTC

v_call: TRBV25-1
d_call: -
clone_size: -
j_call: TRBJ2-4
cdr3_aa: CASSESWTNSQYF
cdr3_nt: TGTGCCAGCAGTGAATCCTGGACAAACAGTCAGTACTTC

v_call: TRBV7-9
d_call: TRBD2
clone_size: -
j_call: TRBJ2-3
cdr3_aa: CASRGLAGGRDTDTQYF
cdr3_nt: TGTGCCAGCAGGGGGCTAGCGGGGGGGCGAGACACAGATACGCAGTATTTT

v_call: TRBV27
d_call: TRBD2
clone_size: -
j_call: TRBJ2-7
cdr3_aa: CASSRAGGWYEQYF
cdr3_nt: TGTGCCAGCAGTCGGGCGGGAGGATGGTACGAGCAGTACTTC

v_call: TRBV21-1
d_call: -
clone_size: few
j_call: TRBJ1-6
cdr3_aa: CASSIGGGSYNSPLHF
cdr3_nt: TGTGCCAGCAGCATTGGGGGGGGCTCCTATAATTCACCCCTCCACTTT

v_call: TRBV5-1
d_call: TRBD1
clone_size: -
j_call: TRBJ2-6
cdr3_aa: CASSAQGAGGANVLTF
cdr3_nt: TGCGCCAGCAGCGCTCAGGGGGCAGGCGGGGCCAACGTCCTGACTTTC

v_call: TRBV30
d_call: -
clone_size: -
j_call: TRBJ2-5
cdr3_aa: CACDAWRIIVDETQYF
cdr3_nt: TGTGCCTGTGACGCATGGAGGATCATCGTCGACGAGACCCAGTACTTC

v_call: TRBV7-6
d_call: TRBD2
clone_size: -
j_call: TRBJ2-1
cdr3_aa: CASSSLAGGRNEQFF
cdr3_nt: TGTGCCAGCAGCTCGCTAGCGGGAGGGAGGAATGAGCAGTTCTTC

v_call: TRBV7-8
d_call: TRBD2
clone_size: -
j_call: TRBJ2-2
cdr3_aa: CASSLEFSGEGTGELFF
cdr3_nt: TGTGCCAGCAGCTTAGAGTTTAGCGGGGAAGGCACCGGGGAGCTGTTTTTT